What follows is one T cell receptor beta chain and its context. This clonotype was picked up a small number of times. It has no known antigen specificity. Base qualities are not at hand, and no much larger clone is one base apart. The sample's time point label, decoded: persistent/refractory GD, antithyroid drugs over 5 years with positive TRAb. RNA was extracted from PBMCs in TRIzol for both TCR sequencing and RNA sequencing. Graves' disease was diagnosed according to American Thyroid Association guidelines. The patients came from an endocrinology department in Xi'an, China. From each patient, approximately 10 milliliters of peripheral blood was collected into an EDTA anticoagulant tube. Ficoll Paque Plus density gradient separation was used to isolate PBMCs, and no additional T cell sorting was done. An Agilent 2100 Bioanalyzer and agarose gel were used to check RNA quality, while a NanoDrop 2000 measured RNA concentration.

The germline V and J ends show losses of 4 bases and 6 bases respectively, and no gene match explains 13 bases of the junction. The germline V gene (reference sequence) yields SGHNT for CDR1 and YYREEE for CDR2. Taken from cysteine to phenylalanine, the CDR3 has 17 residues. CDR3 DNA is the only sequence kept; it has 51 bases, read in frame from the first base. This sample was taken from a study of regulatory T cells in long-lasting Graves disease (dated by TCRdb to about 2021). Background for the entire study: To count as having persistent Graves' disease, a patient had to have received antithyroid drug treatment for over 5 years with TSH receptor autoantibodies remaining persistently positive. The study took place in China and was registered as a clinical trial. In the clinical cohort, patients with persistent Graves' disease had used antithyroid drugs for an average of about 9.4 years. TCR sequencing covered around 13 persistent and approximately 20 newly diagnosed Graves' disease patients, 33 samples in total. Patients with persistent Graves' disease were compared with patients with newly diagnosed Graves' disease using TCR sequencing and RNA sequencing of peripheral blood.

The library was produced with multiplex PCR. The sample was run on an Illumina HiSeq 4000. CDR3 regions were amplified by Arm-PCR with iRepertoire HTBI primers to construct TCR beta libraries. PCR products were gel purified before sequencing. The paper's data handling went like this. A total of roughly 65 TRBV and 14 TRBJ segments were identified across samples and were used for gene usage analysis of CDR3 amino acid clonotypes. COPE and FqMerger were used to merge the filtered high-quality paired reads into contigs. BLAST was used to align contigs to IMGT TRBV, TRBD and TRBJ reference genes, with CDR3 defined following IMGT. Clonotypes above 0.1% frequency were classified as highly expanded clones. Shannon entropy was used to measure repertoire diversity, and the Gini coefficient was used to measure V-J evenness. Public clonotypes were defined as clonotypes shared by more than one individual. TCRdb redid the processing of the public reads, applying fastp at Q25 and MiXCR, and retained in-frame beta chains. Each record represents a unique CDR3 protein, reported with the most common genes and DNA among its rows. The V and J calls shown here were made by TCRdb, not taken from the authors' results. The sample profile shows hundreds of thousands of distinct CDR3 sequences; 30% of them were found once. The leading ten clones occupy under 50% of the sample.

Study-wide findings and limitations: Compared with newly diagnosed patients, persistent Graves' disease patients had lower TCR Shannon entropy and fewer highly expanded clones, which suggests clonal expansion. The authors acknowledged the small sample size as a limitation that may reduce accuracy. Peripheral blood alone was examined, since thyroid tissue, which constituted the primary lesion, could not be accessed. Preferential use of TRBV28, TRBJ1-2 and TRBJ2-5 was observed in persistent disease, whereas TRBV20-1 and TRBJ2-1 were favored in newly diagnosed disease. Sequencing and analysis were restricted to the TCR beta chain. More public clonotypes were shared among persistent patients (roughly 2,700) than among newly diagnosed patients (more than 950).

The chain uses TRBV5-4 and TRBJ2-2; TRBD2 fits 9 bases in the junction. This receptor was obtained from a female donor with Graves disease. Material: peripheral blood mononuclear cells (PBMCs), obtained when the disease was refractory, from a patient treated with antithyroid drugs. CDR3 loop: CASSPPVLAGIAGELFF. The DNA reads TGTGCCAGCAGCCCACCGGTGCTAGCGGGAATCGCCGGGGAGCTGTTTTTT.